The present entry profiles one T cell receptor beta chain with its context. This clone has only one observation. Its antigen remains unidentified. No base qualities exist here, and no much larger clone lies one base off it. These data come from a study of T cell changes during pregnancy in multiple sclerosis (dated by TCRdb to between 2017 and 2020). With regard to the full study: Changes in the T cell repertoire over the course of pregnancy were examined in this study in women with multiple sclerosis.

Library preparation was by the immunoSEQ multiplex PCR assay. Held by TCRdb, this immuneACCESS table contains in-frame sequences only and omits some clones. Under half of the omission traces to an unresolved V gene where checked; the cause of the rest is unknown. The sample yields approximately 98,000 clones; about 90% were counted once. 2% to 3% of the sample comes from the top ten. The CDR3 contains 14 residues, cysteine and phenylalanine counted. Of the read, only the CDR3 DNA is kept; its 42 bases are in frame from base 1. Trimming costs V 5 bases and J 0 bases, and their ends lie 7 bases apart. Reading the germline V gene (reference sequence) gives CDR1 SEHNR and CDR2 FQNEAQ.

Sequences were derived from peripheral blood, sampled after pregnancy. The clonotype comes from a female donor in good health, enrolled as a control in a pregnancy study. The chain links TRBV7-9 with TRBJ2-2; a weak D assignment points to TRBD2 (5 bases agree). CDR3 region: CASSKGANTGELFF. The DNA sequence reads TGTGCCAGCAGCAAGGGAGCGAACACCGGGGAGCTGTTTTTT.